This T cell receptor beta chain comes out of a study of T cells in Graves' hyperthyroidism and ophthalmopathy. Amplification of TCR beta CDR3 regions was performed using RNA transcripts as template. Carried out on the TCR CDR3, a first-round RT-PCR used the HTBI primer set. TCRdb independently ran MiXCR on the multiplex PCR reads; one entry per CDR3 protein. Of 270,000 or so distinct CDR3 sequences in the sample, less than 30% were seen once. Study results and caveats: In blood, most of the thyroid clonotypes expanded above 0.001 were also present. Classification by a 13 V-J model distinguished ophthalmopathy from stable hyperthyroidism.

Those patients with uncontrolled infection, other autoimmune disease, pregnancy or lactation were excluded. The source of the PBMCs was over 8.5 ml of fresh peripheral blood. V gave up 4 bases and J gave up 5 bases, with 14 bases separating them. This CDR3 region has 14 residues. From germline, CDR1 is MNHNS and CDR2 SASEGT. Points on this clonotype: The antigen remains unidentified.

This TCR derives from a man aged 35-49 years with Graves' hyperthyroidism that later progressed to Graves' ophthalmopathy. Sequencing used blood. The chain uses TRBV6-1 and TRBJ2-5, with D perhaps matching TRBD1 (6 bases). The CDR3 nucleotides are TGTGCCAGCAGTGCCACTCCGACAGGCGAGACCCAGTACTTC. Translated, it gives CASSATPTGETQYF.